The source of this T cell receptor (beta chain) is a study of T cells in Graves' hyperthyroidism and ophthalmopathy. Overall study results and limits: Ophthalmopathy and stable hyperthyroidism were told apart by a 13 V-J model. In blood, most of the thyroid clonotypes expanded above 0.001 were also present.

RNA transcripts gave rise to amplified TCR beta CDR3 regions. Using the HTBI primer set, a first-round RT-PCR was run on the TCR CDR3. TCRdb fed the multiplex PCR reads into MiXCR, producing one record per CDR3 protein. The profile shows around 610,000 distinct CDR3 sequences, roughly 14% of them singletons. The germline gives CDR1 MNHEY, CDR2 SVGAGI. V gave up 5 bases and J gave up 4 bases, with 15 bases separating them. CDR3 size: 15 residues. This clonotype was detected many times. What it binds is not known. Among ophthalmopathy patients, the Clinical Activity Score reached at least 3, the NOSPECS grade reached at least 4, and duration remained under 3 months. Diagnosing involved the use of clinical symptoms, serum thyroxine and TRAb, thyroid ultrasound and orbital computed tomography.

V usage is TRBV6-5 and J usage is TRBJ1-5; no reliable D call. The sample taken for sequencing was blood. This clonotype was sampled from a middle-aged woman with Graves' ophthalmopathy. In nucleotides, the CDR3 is TGTGCCAGCAGTCGGAGCCGCCCCGGGAATCAGCCCCAGCATTTT. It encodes CASSRSRPGNQPQHF.